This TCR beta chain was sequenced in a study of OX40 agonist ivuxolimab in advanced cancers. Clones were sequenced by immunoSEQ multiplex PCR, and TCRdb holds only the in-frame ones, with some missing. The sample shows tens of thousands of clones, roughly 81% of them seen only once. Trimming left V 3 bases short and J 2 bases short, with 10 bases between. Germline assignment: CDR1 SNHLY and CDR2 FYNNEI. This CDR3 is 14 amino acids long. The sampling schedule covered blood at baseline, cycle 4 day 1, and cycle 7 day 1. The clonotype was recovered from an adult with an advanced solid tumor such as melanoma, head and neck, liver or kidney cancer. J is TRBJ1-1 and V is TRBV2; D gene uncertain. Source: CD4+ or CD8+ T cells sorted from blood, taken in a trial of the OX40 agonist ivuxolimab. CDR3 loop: CASSEVRENTEAFF. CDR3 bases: TGTGCCAGCAGTGAGGTTAGGGAAAACACTGAAGCTTTCTTT.